This T cell receptor (beta chain) derives from a study of shared clonotypes between healthy human individuals. This clone appeared a few times. Running of the assay took place at deep level. Clones were sequenced by immunoSEQ multiplex PCR, and TCRdb holds only the in-frame ones, with some missing. This sample carries about half a million clones, around 77% of them seen once, and the ten largest clones take more than 10%. V shed 1 base and J 7 bases; nucleotides not matched to a gene: 5. Germline V gene sequence: CDR1 SQVTM, CDR2 ANQGSEA. This CDR3 spans 14 amino acids. The chain joins TRBV29-1 to TRBJ1-4; TRBD1 matches at 8 bases. The sample consisted of PBMCs. This TCR came from a middle-aged woman in good health. Some clones in this sample may be carry-over from other donors' samples. The CDR3: CSVEGTGMGEKLFF. The CDR3 DNA follows: TGCAGCGTTGAAGGGACAGGGATGGGTGAAAAACTGTTTTTT. The whole variable domain, remainder taken from reference TRBV29-1 and TRBJ1-4, is SAVISQKPSRDICQRGTSLTIQCQVDSQVTMMFWYRQQPGQSLTLIATANQGSEATYESGFVIDKFPISRPNLTFSTLTVSNMSPEDSSIYLCSVEGTGMGEKLFFGSGTQLSVL.